The clone carrying this T cell receptor beta chain was seen ten or more times. Its antigen is unknown. Germline V gives CDR1 SGHAT, CDR2 FQNNGV. The V end lost 1 base, the J end lost 2 bases, and 6 bases lay between the germline ends. This CDR3 comprises 14 residues. These data originate in a study of human T cells and chemical hapten exposure. Study at large: Per-sample TCR yield variability stemmed mainly from small pooled library volume differences.

Findings of the study overall: Expanded TCR counts at PT1 went up together with patch test score, a positive correlation.

The time point denotes: pre-sensitization, week 0. Specified treatment: therapeutic diphenylcyclopropenone sensitization with weekly scalp DPC. Each patch-test visit's blood sample preceded patch application. Separate cDNA molecules received unique molecular identifiers, which the library attached to them. Using its own MiXCR run on the RACE reads, TCRdb lists one record per CDR3 protein. The sample has under 45,000 distinct CDR3 sequences, 8% to 11% seen once. This receptor was identified in a man aged 25 to 40 with alopecia areata. Some clones in this sample may be carry-over from other donors' samples. The rearrangement links TRBV11-2 to TRBJ2-1; D possibly matches TRBD1 or TRBD2 (5 bases each). Specimen: whole blood, collected in connection with sensitization to the hapten diphenylcyclopropenone (DPC). This CDR3 is CASSLAGPYNEQFF. The CDR3 DNA reads as TGTGCCAGCAGCTTAGCGGGGCCCTACAATGAGCAGTTCTTC.